This entry concerns a single TCR beta chain. Trimming shortened V by 0 bases and J by 6 bases, and 16 bases separated the two germline ends. The CDR3 spans 15 residues. CDR1 SGHNT and CDR2 YYREEE come from the germline V gene (reference sequence). These data belong to a study of blood T cell repertoires in COVID-19. Study at large: Samples of COVID-19 (acute and convalescent) were obtained from the United States, Italy and Spain. Nucleic acid was either cDNA or gDNA, and it came from T cells, B-cell-depleted T cells, or PBMCs.

Cohort assignment relied on participant-reported clinical history. Authors' analysis steps: How many nucleated cells were present was estimated from reference gene primer amplification. The table came from immunoSEQ multiplex PCR; TCRdb's copy has only in-frame clones and leaves some out. D and trimming were read from the DNA, whereas the V and J calls and clone size are those reported in that table. Found here are about 330,000 clones, about 89% of them singletons; the top ten hold approximately 5.3%. The rearrangement links TRBV5-4 to TRBJ2-7; D perhaps matches TRBD1 (8 bases). Input material: PBMCs or T cells enriched from blood (not recorded which). The clonotype was recovered from a woman under 40 who had recovered from COVID-19. The CDR3 protein is CASSLAGGQGAEQYF. The CDR3 nucleotides read TGTGCCAGCAGCTTGGCCGGGGGGCAGGGGGCCGAGCAGTACTTC.